A selection of T cell receptor beta chains follows, all from one sample in a study of T cell responses to AZD1222 COVID-19 vaccine. Profiling relied on immunoSEQ multiplex PCR, and the TCRdb table lists in-frame clones only, not all of them. This table holds 150,000 or so clones, 90% to 95% found once. Source: peripheral blood, taken on day 0 of AZD1222 vaccination. The receptors here all came from an adult in good health. The CDR3 runs from the conserved cysteine through the conserved F or W. The D gene is left open where the match is weak. A clone size is listed for some rows: how often the clone was seen (once, few, many), or a class if it is expanded.

>TRBV7-3|NA|TRBJ2-1|once
TGTGCCAGCAGCCCTGGGACTCTCCGGGACAATGAGCAGTTCTTC
CASSPGTLRDNEQFF
>TRBV6-1|NA|TRBJ2-2|few
TGTGCCAGCAGTGAACCGAGGGACACCGGGGAGCTGTTTTTT
CASSEPRDTGELFF
>TRBV18|NA|TRBJ1-1|NA
TGTGCCAGCTCACCACCTGTAAGGGAGGCTTTCTTT
CASSPPVREAFF
>TRBV7-2|TRBD2|TRBJ2-5|NA
TGTGCCAGCAGCTTAGGTCCTCTAGCGGGACTGAAGACCCAGTACTTC
CASSLGPLAGLKTQYF
>TRBV19|TRBD1|TRBJ2-7|NA
TGTGCCAGTAGTACAACAGGGGGAACCACCTACGAGCAGTACTTC
CASSTTGGTTYEQYF
>TRBV6-2/TRBV6-3|TRBD2|TRBJ2-3|once
TGTGCCAGCAGTTACGCGGGGGGCCGCGGCACAGATACGCAGTATTTT
CASSYAGGRGTDTQYF
>TRBV7-9|NA|TRBJ1-6|NA
TGTGCCAGCAGCTTCCTACTTCCGTCCCCTAGTTCACCCCTCCACTTT
CASSFLLPSPSSPLHF
>TRBV13|NA|TRBJ1-1|NA
TGTGCCAGCAGCCGCCTGACAGGAAACATGAACACTGAAGCTTTCTTT
CASSRLTGNMNTEAFF
>TRBV7-8|TRBD1|TRBJ1-2|NA
TGTGCCAGCAGCGAGGACAGGGGGCGGGATGGCTACACCTTC
CASSEDRGRDGYTF
>TRBV18|TRBD1|TRBJ1-6|NA
TGTGCCAGCTCACCGGACAGGGGGCTATATTCACCCCTCCACTTT
CASSPDRGLYSPLHF
>TRBV9|NA|TRBJ2-7|NA
TGTGCCAGCAGCGTAGGGCCGGGAGCCTACGAGCAGTACTTC
CASSVGPGAYEQYF
>TRBV7-9|NA|TRBJ2-1|NA
TGTGCCAGCAGCCCTGGGCATGAAAATGAGCAGTTCTTC
CASSPGHENEQFF
>TRBV5-4|TRBD1|TRBJ2-7|NA
TGTGCCAGCAGCCGAGGGGGGACAGGGTCTGGCGAGCAGTACTTC
CASSRGGTGSGEQYF
>TRBV6-1|NA|TRBJ2-2|NA
TGTGCCAGCAGTGAATTCAGGGGAAGGGCCGGGGAGCTGTTTTTT
CASSEFRGRAGELFF
>TRBV19|NA|TRBJ1-2|NA
TGTGCCAGTAGCGACCGACGGGGCTACACCTTC
CASSDRRGYTF
>TRBV3-1/TRBV3-2|NA|TRBJ1-1|NA
TGTGCCAGCAGCCTGGGGGTCTCCCGGGGGAACACTGAAGCTTTCTTT
CASSLGVSRGNTEAFF
>TRBV15|NA|TRBJ2-2|NA
TGTGCCACCAGCACGTCTAGTTTAACCGGGGAGCTGTTTTTT
CATSTSSLTGELFF
>TRBV5-6|NA|TRBJ2-2|NA
TGTGCCAGCAGCTTCTTAGGGAACACCGGGGAGCTGTTTTTT
CASSFLGNTGELFF
>TRBV21-1|NA|TRBJ1-5|NA
TGTGCCAGCAGCAGACACCCCAAAGGCAATCAGCCCCAGCATTTT
CASSRHPKGNQPQHF
>TRBV6-1|NA|TRBJ1-2|NA
TGTGCCAGCAGTGAAGGGGGGCGAAGTGGCTACACCTTC
CASSEGGRSGYTF
>TRBV7-2|TRBD1|TRBJ2-7|NA
TGTGCCAGCAGCTTAGTGGGGAACAGGGGGCAGTCCTACGAGCAGTACTTC
CASSLVGNRGQSYEQYF
>TRBV9|NA|TRBJ1-2|NA
TGTGCCAGCAGCCCCGGGGACACCAACTATGGCTACACCTTC
CASSPGDTNYGYTF